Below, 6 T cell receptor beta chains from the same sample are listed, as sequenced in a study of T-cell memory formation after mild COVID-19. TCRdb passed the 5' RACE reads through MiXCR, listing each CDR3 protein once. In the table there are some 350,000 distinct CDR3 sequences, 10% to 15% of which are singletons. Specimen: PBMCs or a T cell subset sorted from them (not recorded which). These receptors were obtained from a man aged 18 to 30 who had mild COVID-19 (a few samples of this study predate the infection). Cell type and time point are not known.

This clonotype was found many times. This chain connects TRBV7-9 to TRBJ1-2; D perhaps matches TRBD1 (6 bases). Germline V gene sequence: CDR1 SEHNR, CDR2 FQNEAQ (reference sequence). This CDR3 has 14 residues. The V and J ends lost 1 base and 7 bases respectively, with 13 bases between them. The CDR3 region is CASSLDRVRSGYTF. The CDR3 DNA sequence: TGTGCCAGCAGCTTAGACAGGGTTCGGAGTGGCTACACCTTC. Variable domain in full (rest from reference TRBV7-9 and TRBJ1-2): DTGVSQNPRHKITKRGQNVTFRCDPISEHNRLYWYRQTLGQGPEFLTYFQNEAQLEKSRLLSDRFSAERPKGSFSTLEIQRTEQGDSAMYLCASSLDRVRSGYTFGSGTRLTVV.

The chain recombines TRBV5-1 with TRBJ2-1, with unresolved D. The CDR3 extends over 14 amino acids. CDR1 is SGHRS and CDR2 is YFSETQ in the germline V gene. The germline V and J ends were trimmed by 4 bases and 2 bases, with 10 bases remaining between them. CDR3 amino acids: CASSSARPYNEQFF. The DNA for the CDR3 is TGCGCCAGCAGCAGCGCGAGGCCCTACAATGAGCAGTTCTTC.

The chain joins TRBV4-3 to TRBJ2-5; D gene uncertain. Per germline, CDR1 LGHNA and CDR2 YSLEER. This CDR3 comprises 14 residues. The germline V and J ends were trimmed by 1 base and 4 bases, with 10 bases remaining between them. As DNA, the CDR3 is TGCGCCAGCAGCCAAGGCCCCGTCCGAGAGACCCAGTACTTC. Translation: CASSQGPVRETQYF.

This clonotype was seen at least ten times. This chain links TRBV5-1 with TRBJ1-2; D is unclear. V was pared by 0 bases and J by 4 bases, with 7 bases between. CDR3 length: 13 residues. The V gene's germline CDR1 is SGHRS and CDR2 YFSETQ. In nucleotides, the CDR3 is TGCGCCAGCAGCTTGGCAGTCTCCTATGGCTACACCTTC. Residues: CASSLAVSYGYTF.

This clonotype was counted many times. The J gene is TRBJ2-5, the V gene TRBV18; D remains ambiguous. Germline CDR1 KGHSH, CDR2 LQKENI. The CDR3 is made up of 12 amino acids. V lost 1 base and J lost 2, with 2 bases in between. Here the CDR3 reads CASSPQQETQYF. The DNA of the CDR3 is TGTGCCAGCTCACCACAGCAAGAGACCCAGTACTTC. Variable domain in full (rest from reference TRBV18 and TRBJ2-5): NAGVMQNPRHLVRRRGQEARLRCSPMKGHSHVYWYRQLPEEGLKFMVYLQKENIIDESGMPKERFSAEFPKEGPSILRIQQVVRGDSAAYFCASSPQQETQYFGPGTRLLVL.

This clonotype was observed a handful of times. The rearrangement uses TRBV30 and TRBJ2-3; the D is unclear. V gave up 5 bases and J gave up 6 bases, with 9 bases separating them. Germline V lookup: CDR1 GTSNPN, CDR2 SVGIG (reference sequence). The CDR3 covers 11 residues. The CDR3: CAWSVGDTQYF. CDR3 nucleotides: TGTGCCTGGTCAGTAGGGGATACGCAGTATTTT.